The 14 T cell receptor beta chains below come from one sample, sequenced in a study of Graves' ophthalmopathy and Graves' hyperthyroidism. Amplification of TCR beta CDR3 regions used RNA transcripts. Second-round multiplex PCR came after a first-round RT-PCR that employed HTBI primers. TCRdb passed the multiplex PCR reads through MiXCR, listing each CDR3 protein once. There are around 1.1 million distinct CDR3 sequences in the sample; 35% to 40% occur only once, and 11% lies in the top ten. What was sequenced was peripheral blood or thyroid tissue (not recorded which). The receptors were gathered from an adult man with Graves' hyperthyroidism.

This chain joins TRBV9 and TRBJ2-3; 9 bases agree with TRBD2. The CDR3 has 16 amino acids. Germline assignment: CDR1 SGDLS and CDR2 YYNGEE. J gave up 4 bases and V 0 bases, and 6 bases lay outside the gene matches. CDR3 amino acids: CASSVGPAGGSDTQYF. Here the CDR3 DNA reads TGTGCCAGCAGCGTAGGGCCAGCGGGAGGATCAGATACGCAGTATTTT.

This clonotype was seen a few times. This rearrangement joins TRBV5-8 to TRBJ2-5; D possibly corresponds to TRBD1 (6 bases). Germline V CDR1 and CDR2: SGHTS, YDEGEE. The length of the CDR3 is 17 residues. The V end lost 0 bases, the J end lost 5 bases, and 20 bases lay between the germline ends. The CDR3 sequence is CASSLGIAQGNGETQYF. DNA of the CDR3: TGTGCCAGCAGCTTGGGTATCGCACAGGGCAATGGGGAGACCCAGTACTTC.

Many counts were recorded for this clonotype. In DNA, the CDR3 is TGTGCCAGCAGTGGCCGCTCTCCAGCATATCAGCCCCAGCATTTT. Residues: CASSGRSPAYQPQHF. This chain joins TRBV2 and TRBJ1-5, with unresolved D. V was shortened by 4 bases and J by 5 bases, with 15 bases between the two germline ends. Germline CDR1 is SNHLY and CDR2 is FYNNEI. This CDR3 region has 15 residues. Complete variable domain (other parts from reference TRBV2 and TRBJ1-5): EPEVTQTPSHQVTQMGQEVILRCVPISNHLYFYWYRQILGQKVEFLVSFYNNEISEKSEIFDDQFSVERPDGSNFTLKIRSTKLEDSAMYFCASSGRSPAYQPQHFGDGTRLSIL.

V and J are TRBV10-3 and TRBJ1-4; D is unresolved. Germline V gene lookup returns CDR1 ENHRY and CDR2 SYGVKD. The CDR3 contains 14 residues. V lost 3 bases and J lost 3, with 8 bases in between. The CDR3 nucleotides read TGTGCCATCAGTGACGGGGAGGCTAATGAAAAACTGTTTTTT. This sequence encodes CAISDGEANEKLFF.

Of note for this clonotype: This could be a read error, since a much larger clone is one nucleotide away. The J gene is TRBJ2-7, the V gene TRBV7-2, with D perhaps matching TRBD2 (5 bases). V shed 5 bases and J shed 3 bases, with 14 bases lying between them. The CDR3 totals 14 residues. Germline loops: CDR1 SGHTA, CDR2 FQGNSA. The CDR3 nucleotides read TGTGCCAGCAGCCGGGGTGCGGTAAACTACGAGCAGTACTTC. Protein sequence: CASSRGAVNYEQYF.

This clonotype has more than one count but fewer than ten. The CDR3 sequence: CAGTRHAGDNFYEQYF. CDR3 DNA sequence: TGTGCCGGTACTAGACATGCAGGGGATAATTTCTACGAGCAGTACTTC. The J gene is TRBJ2-7, the V gene TRBV19, with D possibly TRBD1 on 6 matching bases. The germline gives CDR1 LNHDA, CDR2 SQIVND (reference sequence). V was clipped by 11 bases and J by 3 bases, with 26 bases between them. The CDR3 spans 16 residues.

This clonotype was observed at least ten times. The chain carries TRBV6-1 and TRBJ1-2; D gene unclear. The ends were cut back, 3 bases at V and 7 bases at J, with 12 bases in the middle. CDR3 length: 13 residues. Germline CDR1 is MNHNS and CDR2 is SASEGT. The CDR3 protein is CASSESGFGGYTF. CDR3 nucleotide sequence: TGTGCCAGCAGTGAGTCGGGGTTCGGTGGCTACACCTTC.

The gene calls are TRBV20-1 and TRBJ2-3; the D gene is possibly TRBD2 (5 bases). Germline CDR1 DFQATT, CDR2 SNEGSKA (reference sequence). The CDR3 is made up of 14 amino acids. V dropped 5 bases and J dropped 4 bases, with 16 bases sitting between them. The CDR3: CSAPSPVRADTQYF. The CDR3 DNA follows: TGCAGTGCTCCCTCCCCTGTGAGGGCAGATACGCAGTATTTT.

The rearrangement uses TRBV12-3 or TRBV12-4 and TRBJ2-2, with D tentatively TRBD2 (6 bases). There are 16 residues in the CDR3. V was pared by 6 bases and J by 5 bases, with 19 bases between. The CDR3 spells CASRTSGLTRTGELFF. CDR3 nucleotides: TGTGCCAGCAGGACCTCGGGACTGACGCGGACCGGGGAGCTGTTTTTT.

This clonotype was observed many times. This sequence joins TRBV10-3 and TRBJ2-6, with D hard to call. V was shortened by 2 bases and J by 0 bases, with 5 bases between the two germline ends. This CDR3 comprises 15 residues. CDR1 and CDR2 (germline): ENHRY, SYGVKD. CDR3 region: CAISESGSGANVLTF. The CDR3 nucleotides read TGTGCCATCAGTGAGAGTGGCTCTGGGGCCAACGTCCTGACTTTC.

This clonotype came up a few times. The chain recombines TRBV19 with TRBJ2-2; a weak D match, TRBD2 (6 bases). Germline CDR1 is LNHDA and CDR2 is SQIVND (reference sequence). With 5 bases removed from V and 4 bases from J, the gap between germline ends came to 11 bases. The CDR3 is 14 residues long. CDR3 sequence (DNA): TGTGCCAGTAGTGCGGGACTCCTCACCGGGGAGCTGTTTTTT. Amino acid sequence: CASSAGLLTGELFF.

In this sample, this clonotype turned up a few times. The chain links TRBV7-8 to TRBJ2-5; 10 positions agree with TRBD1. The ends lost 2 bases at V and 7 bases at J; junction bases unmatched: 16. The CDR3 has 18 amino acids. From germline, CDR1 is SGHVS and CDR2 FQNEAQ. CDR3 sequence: CASSLLIPGQGFGVTQYF. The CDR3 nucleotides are TGTGCCAGCAGCTTATTAATACCGGGACAGGGGTTTGGTGTGACCCAGTACTTC.

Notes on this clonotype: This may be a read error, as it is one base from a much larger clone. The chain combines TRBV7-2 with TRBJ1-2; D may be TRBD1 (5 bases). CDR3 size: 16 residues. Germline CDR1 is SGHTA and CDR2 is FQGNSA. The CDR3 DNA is TGTGCCAGCAGCTTGAGGGACTTACAAGCTAACTATGACTACACCTTC. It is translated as CASSLRDLQANYDYTF.

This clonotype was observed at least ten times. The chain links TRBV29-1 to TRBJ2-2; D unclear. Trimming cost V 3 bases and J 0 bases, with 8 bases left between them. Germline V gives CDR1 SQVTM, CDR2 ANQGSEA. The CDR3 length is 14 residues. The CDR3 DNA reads TGCAGCGTTGAGGGCAAGTCGAACACCGGGGAGCTGTTTTTT. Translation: CSVEGKSNTGELFF.